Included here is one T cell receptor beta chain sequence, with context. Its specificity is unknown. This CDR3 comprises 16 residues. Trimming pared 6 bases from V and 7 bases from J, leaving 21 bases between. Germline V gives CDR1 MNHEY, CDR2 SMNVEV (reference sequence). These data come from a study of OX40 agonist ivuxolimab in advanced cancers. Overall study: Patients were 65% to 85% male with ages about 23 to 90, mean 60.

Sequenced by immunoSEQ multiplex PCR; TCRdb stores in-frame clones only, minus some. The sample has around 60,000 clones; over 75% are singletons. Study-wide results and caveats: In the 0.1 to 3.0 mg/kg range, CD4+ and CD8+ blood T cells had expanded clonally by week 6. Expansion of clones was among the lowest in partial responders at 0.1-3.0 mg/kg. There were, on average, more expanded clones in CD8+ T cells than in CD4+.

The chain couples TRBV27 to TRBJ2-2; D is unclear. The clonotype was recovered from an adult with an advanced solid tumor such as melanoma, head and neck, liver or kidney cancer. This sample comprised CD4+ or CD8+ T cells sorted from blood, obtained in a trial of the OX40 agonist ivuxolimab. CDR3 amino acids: CASREGSLNLGGELFF. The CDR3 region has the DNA TGTGCCAGCAGGGAAGGCTCCCTCAACTTAGGCGGGGAGCTGTTTTTT.